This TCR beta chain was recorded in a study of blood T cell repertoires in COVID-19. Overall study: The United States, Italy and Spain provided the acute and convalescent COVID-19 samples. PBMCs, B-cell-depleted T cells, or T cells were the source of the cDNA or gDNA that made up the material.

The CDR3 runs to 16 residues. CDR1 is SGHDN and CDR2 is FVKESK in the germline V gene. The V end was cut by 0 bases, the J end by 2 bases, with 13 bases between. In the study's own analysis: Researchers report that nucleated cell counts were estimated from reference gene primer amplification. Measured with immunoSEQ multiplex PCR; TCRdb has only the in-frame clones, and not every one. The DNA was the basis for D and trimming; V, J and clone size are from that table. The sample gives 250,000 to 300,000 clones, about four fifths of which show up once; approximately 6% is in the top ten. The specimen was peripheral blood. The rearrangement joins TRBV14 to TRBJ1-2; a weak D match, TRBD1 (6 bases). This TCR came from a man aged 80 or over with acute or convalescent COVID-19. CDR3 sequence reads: CASSQDHGTTNYGYTF. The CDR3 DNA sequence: TGTGCCAGCAGCCAAGATCACGGGACAACGAACTATGGCTACACCTTC.